Each of the 8 T cell receptor beta chains below was sequenced from the same sample in a study of Tregs in tolerant kidney transplant recipients. The assay was immunoSEQ multiplex PCR, and TCRdb's table has in-frame clones only and misses some. Of tens of thousands of clones listed, over 75% are singletons. Source: Tregs from blood, taken before the transplant. The receptors derive from a human donor who received a combined kidney and bone marrow transplant.

This sequence joins TRBV5-6 and TRBJ2-2; 9 positions match TRBD2. V lost 0 bases to trimming and J lost 6 bases; unmatched junction nucleotides: 12. The germline CDR1 and CDR2 sequences are SGHDT and YYEEEE. This CDR3 is 18 amino acids long. The CDR3 is CASSLEGSGRHRAGELFF. The CDR3 bases are TGTGCCAGCAGCTTGGAGGGTAGCGGGAGACACCGGGCCGGGGAGCTGTTTTTT.

The chain recombines TRBV21-1 with TRBJ1-1. TRBV21-1 represents a pseudogene. The CDR3 extends over 12 amino acids. CDR3 amino acids: CASSKNSGAAFF. CDR3 coding DNA: TGTGCCAGCAGCAAAAATAGCGGGGCGGCTTTCTTT.

This clone was seen once. Here the CDR3 reads CASSPRWDSSYEQYF. In DNA form, the CDR3 reads TGTGCCAGCAGCCCGCGCTGGGACAGTTCCTACGAGCAGTACTTC. J is TRBJ2-7 and V is TRBV6-6, with TRBD1 identical over 7 bases. After removal of 6 bases from V and 1 base from J, the junction contained 9 bases not matched to a gene. The CDR3 covers 15 residues. The germline V gene encodes CDR1 MNHNY and CDR2 SVGAGI (reference sequence).

This clone appeared a single time. The genes are TRBV4-1 and TRBJ2-1; 7 bases align to TRBD2. The V gene end was trimmed by 0 bases and the J gene end by 10 bases; junction bases not matched to a gene: 15. The CDR3 length is 17 residues. Germline CDR1 MGHRA, CDR2 YSYEKL. The DNA of the CDR3 is TGCGCCAGCAGCCAAGATTGGGGAGGGCTTGCTTCAAGGGAGCAGTTCTTC. Amino acids: CASSQDWGGLASREQFF.

The rearrangement joins TRBV29-1 to TRBJ1-3; D is unclear. The ends were cut back, 4 bases at V and 4 bases at J, with 8 bases in the middle. The length of the CDR3 is 12 residues. Germline CDR1 and CDR2: SQVTM and ANQGSEA. CDR3 amino acids: CSVAILGNTIYF. The CDR3 DNA follows: TGCAGCGTTGCAATTTTGGGAAACACCATATATTTT.

This clone was detected once. V is TRBV6-1 and J is TRBJ2-1, with a possible D match to TRBD1 (5 bases). The CDR3 has 13 amino acids. The germline V and J ends were trimmed by 6 bases and 8 bases, with 14 bases remaining between them. Germline CDR1 reads MNHNS; CDR2 reads SASEGT. CDR3 sequence: CASSPGPRDEQFF. Written as DNA, the CDR3 is TGTGCCAGCAGCCCAGGGCCCCGGGATGAGCAGTTCTTC.

This clone was counted only a few times. At one boundary the junction diverges from the germline segment, which might be a read error. This chain connects TRBV6-5 to TRBJ1-4; D unclear. The CDR3 has 15 residues. CDR1 is MNHEY and CDR2 is SVGAGI in the germline V gene. The CDR3 nucleotides read TGTGCCAGCACTTACTCTCGGCTGGGTAATGAAAAACTGTTTTTT. This encodes CASTYSRLGNEKLFF.

The gene calls are TRBV28 and TRBJ2-3; D gene unclear. The CDR3 consists of 17 residues. Between the trimmed V and J ends, which lost 2 bases and 1 base, there was a span of 16 bases. In germline, CDR1 is MDHEN, CDR2 SYDVKM. In nucleotides, the CDR3 is TGTGCCAGCAGTTTAATGCGTAGACCGGACGGCACAGATACGCAGTATTTT. This encodes CASSLMRRPDGTDTQYF.